What follows is one T cell receptor (beta chain) and its context. As yet, its antigen is unknown. CDR3 length: 14 residues. Germline V gene lookup returns CDR1 LNHDA and CDR2 SQIVND (reference sequence). Trimming cost V 6 bases and J 4 bases; bases outside gene matches: 3. The repertoire was sequenced with immunoSEQ multiplex PCR; TCRdb's copy has only in-frame clones and lacks some. The data contain some 2,100,000 clones, nearly 97% of them singletons. The sample belongs to a study of shared clonotypes between healthy human individuals. Within Nashville, Tennessee resided all donors, each a Caucasian adult. Researchers partitioned CD4+ cells into CD45RA+ naive and CD45RA-negative memory subsets. The study, taken as a whole, reports: Some clonotypes were shared by all four sorted-subset donors, while others were not shared. The non-shared ones had lower generation probabilities than the shared ones.

This receptor was taken from a man between 18 and 29 years old in good health. V gene TRBV19 combines with J gene TRBJ2-2; 9 bases agree with TRBD1. The sequencing input was naive CD4+ T cells sorted from blood. The subset: CD45RA+ positively selected. For the CDR3, the DNA is TGTGCCAGTAGCCGACAGGGGGGCACCGGGGAGCTGTTTTTT. Its translation: CASSRQGGTGELFF.